Below are 13 T cell receptor beta chains sequenced from a single sample in a study of T cell responses to AZD1222 COVID-19 vaccine. Repertoires were generated with immunoSEQ multiplex PCR, while TCRdb's copy carries only in-frame clones and drops some. The sample has some 180,000 clones, just under 95% seen once; the top ten hold about 1%. The source was peripheral blood, collected 28 days after the second dose of the MenACWY control vaccine. These receptors were collected from an adult who received the MenACWY meningococcal vaccine as a control.

The rearrangement joins TRBV10-3 to TRBJ1-4; maybe TRBD1 (6 bases). From germline, CDR1 is ENHRY and CDR2 SYGVKD. The CDR3 has 15 residues. The germline V and J ends were trimmed by 6 bases and 7 bases, with 18 bases remaining between them. CDR3 nucleotide sequence: TGTGCCATCAGCTCCGACAGGCCGAATATTGAAAAACTGTTTTTT. Its translation: CAISSDRPNIEKLFF.

The rearrangement joins TRBV3-1 (or the pseudogene TRBV3-2) to TRBJ2-7, with D unresolved. Germline loops: CDR1 LGHDT, CDR2 YNNKEL (reference sequence). Deletions cut 1 base from V and 10 bases from J, with 11 bases between. The CDR3 runs 12 residues. The CDR3 spells CASSQVGPLQYF. CDR3 bases: TGTGCCAGCAGCCAAGTAGGACCTCTACAGTACTTC.

J is TRBJ2-5 and V is TRBV5-6, with a tentative D call TRBD2 (6 bases). With 4 bases removed from V and 5 bases from J, the gap between germline ends came to 18 bases. The germline V gene has CDR1 SGHDT and CDR2 YYEEEE. The CDR3 is 15 amino acids. The DNA of the CDR3 is TGTGCCAGCAGCCCGGCGGGGTTACGCCAGGAGACCCAGTACTTC. Protein: CASSPAGLRQETQYF.

This clone was seen a few times. This specimen includes other DNA sequences encoding the same CDR3. The chain links TRBV9 to TRBJ2-3, with TRBD2 matching over 9 bases. In germline, CDR1 is SGDLS, CDR2 YYNGEE. This CDR3 is 15 amino acids long. Trimming at V came to 2 bases and at J to 2 bases, leaving 3 bases not matched to a gene. In DNA form, the CDR3 reads TGTGCCAGCAGCGTGGCTAGCGGGGCCACAGATACGCAGTATTTT. Protein: CASSVASGATDTQYF.

V gene TRBV18 combines with J gene TRBJ2-1; the D gene is possibly TRBD1 (8 bases). Germline V gene data show CDR1 as KGHSH and CDR2 as LQKENI. The CDR3 runs 15 residues. Trimming took off 7 bases at V and 4 bases at J, with 17 bases between the two ends. CDR3 sequence: CASFQGQGGYNEQFF. The CDR3 region has the DNA TGTGCCAGCTTTCAAGGACAGGGAGGGTACAATGAGCAGTTCTTC.

This clone was observed a few times. The CDR3: CAISTGTGGAGYTF. The CDR3 bases are TGTGCCATCAGCACCGGGACAGGGGGTGCTGGCTACACCTTC. V gene TRBV10-3 combines with J gene TRBJ1-2; 11 positions agree with TRBD1. The V and J ends lost 6 bases and 7 bases, in that order; junction bases with no gene match: 7. The CDR3 is made up of 14 amino acids. From germline, CDR1 is ENHRY and CDR2 SYGVKD.

The J gene is TRBJ1-3, the V gene TRBV7-2; no firm D call. The length of the CDR3 is 15 residues. Germline lookup yields CDR1 SGHTA and CDR2 FQGNSA. The germline V and J ends were trimmed by 1 base and 10 bases, with 17 bases remaining between them. The CDR3 DNA follows: TGTGCCAGCAGCTTAGGTCCCAGCGGCAAGGGTACCATATATTTT. Its translation is CASSLGPSGKGTIYF.

The gene calls are TRBV6-5 and TRBJ1-2; maybe TRBD1 (6 bases). Trimming left V 6 bases short and J 6 bases short, with 17 bases between. The CDR3 covers 14 residues. CDR1 is MNHEY and CDR2 is SVGAGI in the germline V gene. This CDR3 is CASSPTGLWDGYTF. In nucleotides, the CDR3 is TGTGCCAGCAGCCCCACAGGGCTTTGGGATGGCTACACCTTC.

This clone came up once. Here the CDR3 DNA reads TGTGCCAGCAGGGGACTTACTGAAGCTTTCTTT. It encodes CASRGLTEAFF. V gene TRBV27 combines with J gene TRBJ1-1; a weak D match, TRBD1 (5 bases). Germline CDR1 is MNHEY and CDR2 is SMNVEV (reference sequence). V dropped 6 bases and J dropped 5 bases, with 7 bases sitting between them. The CDR3 length is 11 residues.

The rearrangement links TRBV6-4 to TRBJ1-2; D might be TRBD1 (5 bases). The CDR3 spans 15 residues. The V end was cut by 5 bases, the J end by 0 bases, with 13 bases between. Germline V gene sequence: CDR1 MRHNA, CDR2 SNTAGT. The CDR3 DNA reads as TGTGCCAGCAGTATCCGGGGCAGAGCTAACTATGGCTACACCTTC. Amino acid sequence: CASSIRGRANYGYTF.

The chain recombines TRBV19 with TRBJ2-3; D may be TRBD1 (6 bases). Germline CDR1 reads LNHDA; CDR2 reads SQIVND (reference sequence). The CDR3 runs to 14 residues. The V and J ends lost 11 bases and 0 bases respectively, with 15 bases between them. The DNA for the CDR3 is TGTGCCGTCGACAGGTCCGATAGCACAGATACGCAGTATTTT. It yields the protein CAVDRSDSTDTQYF.

The chain links TRBV6-1 to TRBJ1-5; 8 bases line up with TRBD1. Trimming removed 4 bases from V and 6 bases from J; junction bases left unmatched: 14. The CDR3 runs 17 residues. Germline V CDR1 and CDR2: MNHNS, SASEGT. The DNA for the CDR3 is TGTGCCAGCAGTGGTATTACTGGGGGCAGGGGGCGTCAGCCCCAGCATTTT. The encoded protein is CASSGITGGRGRQPQHF.

V usage is TRBV7-2 and J usage is TRBJ1-2; 7 bases align to TRBD1. Losses at the gene ends were 3 bases for V and 5 bases for J; bases not matched to a gene: 3. CDR3 size: 13 residues. Germline-derived CDR1 and CDR2 are SGHTA and FQGNSA. The DNA of the CDR3 is TGTGCCAGCAGCTTCACAGGGGATTATGGCTACACCTTC. Translating it yields CASSFTGDYGYTF.